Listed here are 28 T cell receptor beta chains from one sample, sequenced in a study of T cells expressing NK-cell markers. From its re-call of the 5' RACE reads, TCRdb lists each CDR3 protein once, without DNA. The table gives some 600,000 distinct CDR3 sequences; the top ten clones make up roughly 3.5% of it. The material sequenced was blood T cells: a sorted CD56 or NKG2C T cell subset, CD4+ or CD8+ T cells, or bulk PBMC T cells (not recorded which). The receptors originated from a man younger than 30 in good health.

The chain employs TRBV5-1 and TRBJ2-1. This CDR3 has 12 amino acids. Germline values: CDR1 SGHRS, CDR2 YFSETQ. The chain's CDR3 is CASSPGANEQFF.

CDR3 loop: CSARGPMNTEAFF. This rearrangement joins TRBV20-1 to TRBJ1-1. Germline V gene lookup returns CDR1 DFQATT and CDR2 SNEGSKA (reference sequence). CDR3 length: 13 amino acids.

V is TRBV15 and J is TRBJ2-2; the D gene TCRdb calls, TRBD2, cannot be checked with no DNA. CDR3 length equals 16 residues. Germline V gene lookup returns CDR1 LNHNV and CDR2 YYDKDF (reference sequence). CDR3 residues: CATSPRTGSNTGELFF.

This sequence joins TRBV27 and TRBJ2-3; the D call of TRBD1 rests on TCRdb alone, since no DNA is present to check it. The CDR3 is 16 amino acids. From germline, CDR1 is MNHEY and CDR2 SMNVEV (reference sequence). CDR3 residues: CASSFIKGQGTDTQYF.

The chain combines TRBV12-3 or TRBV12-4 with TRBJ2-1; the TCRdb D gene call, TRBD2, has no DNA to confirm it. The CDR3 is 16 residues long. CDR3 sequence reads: CASSSTGGLAGKEQFF.

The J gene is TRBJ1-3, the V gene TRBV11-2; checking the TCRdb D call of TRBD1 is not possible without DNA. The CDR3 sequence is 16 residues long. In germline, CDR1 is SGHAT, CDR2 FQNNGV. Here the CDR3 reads CASSPYRDRSGNTIYF.

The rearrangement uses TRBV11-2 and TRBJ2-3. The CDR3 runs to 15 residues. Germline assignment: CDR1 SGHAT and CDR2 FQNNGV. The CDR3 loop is CASSVDQPSTDTQYF.

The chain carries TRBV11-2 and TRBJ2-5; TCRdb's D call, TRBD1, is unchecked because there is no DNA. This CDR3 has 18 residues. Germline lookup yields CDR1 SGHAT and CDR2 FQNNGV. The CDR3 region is CASSLGQGWDRLQETQYF.

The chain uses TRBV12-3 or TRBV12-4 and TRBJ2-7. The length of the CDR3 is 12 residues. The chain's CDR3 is CASSLIQNEQYF.

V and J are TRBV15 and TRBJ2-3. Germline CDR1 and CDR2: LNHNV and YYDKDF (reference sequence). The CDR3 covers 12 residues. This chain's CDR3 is CATSLWGDTQYF.

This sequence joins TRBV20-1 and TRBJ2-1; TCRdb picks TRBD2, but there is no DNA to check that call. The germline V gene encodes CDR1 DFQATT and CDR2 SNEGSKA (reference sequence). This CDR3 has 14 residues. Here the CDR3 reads CSASLVASYNEQFF.

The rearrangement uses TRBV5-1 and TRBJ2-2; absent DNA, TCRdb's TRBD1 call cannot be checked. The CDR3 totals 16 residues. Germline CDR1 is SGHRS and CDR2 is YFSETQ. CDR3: CASSSGQGAVTGELFF.

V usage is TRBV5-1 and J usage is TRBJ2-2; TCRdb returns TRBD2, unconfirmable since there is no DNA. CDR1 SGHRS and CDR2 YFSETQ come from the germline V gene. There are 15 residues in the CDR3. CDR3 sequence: CASRPVGRHTGELFF.

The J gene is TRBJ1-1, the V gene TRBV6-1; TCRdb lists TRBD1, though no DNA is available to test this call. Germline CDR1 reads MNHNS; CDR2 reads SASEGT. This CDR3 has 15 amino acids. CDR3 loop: CASAEGAYLNTEAFF.

CDR3: CASSLRDFHNEQFF. This chain links TRBV13 with TRBJ2-1. Per germline, CDR1 PRHDT and CDR2 FYEKMQ (reference sequence). The CDR3 has 14 amino acids.

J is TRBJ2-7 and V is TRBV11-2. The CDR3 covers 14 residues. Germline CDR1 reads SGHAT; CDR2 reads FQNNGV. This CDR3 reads CASSLRPVNYEQYF.

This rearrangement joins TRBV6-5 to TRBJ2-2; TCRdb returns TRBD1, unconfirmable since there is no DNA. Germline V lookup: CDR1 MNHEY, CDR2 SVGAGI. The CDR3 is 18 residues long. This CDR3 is CASSYSLGTGYGTGELFF.

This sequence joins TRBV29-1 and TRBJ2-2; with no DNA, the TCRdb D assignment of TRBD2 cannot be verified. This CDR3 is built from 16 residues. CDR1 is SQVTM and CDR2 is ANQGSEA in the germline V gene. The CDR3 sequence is CSVEDRERAVPGELFF.

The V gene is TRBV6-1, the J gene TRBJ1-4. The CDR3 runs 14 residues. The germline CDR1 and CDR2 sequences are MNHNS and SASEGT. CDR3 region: CASSAGTSNEKLFF.

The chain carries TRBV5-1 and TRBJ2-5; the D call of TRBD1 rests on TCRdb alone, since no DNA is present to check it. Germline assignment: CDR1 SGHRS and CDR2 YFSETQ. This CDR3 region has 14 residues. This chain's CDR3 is CASTGTGGAGTQYF.

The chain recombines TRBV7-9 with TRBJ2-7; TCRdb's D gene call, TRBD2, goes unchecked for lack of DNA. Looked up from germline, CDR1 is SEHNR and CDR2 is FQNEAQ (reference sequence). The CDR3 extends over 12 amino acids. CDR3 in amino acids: CASSPSQNEQYF. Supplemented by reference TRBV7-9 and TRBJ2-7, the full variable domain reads DTGVSQNPRHKITKRGQNVTFRCDPISEHNRLYWYRQTLGQGPEFLTYFQNEAQLEKSRLLSDRFSAERPKGSFSTLEIQRTEQGDSAMYLCASSPSQNEQYFGPGTRLTVT.

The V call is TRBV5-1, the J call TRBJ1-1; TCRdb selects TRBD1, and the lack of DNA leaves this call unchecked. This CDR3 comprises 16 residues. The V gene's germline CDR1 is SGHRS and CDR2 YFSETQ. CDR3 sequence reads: CASSPGQGSRNTEAFF.

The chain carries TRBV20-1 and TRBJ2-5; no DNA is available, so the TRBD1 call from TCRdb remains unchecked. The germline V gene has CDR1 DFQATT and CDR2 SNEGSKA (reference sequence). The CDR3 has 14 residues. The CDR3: CSAYRDPPAETQYF.

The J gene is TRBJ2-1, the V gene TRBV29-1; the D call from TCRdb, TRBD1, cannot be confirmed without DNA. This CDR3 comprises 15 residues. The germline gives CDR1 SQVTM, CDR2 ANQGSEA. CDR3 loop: CSVVPPWTGGHEQFF.

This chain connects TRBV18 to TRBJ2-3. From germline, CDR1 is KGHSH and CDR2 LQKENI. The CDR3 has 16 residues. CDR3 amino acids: CASSPLETVVTDTQYF.

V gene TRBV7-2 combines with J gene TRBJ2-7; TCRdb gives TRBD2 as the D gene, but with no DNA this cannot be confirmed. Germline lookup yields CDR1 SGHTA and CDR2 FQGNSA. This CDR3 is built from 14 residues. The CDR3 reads CASSSSAGRYEQYF.

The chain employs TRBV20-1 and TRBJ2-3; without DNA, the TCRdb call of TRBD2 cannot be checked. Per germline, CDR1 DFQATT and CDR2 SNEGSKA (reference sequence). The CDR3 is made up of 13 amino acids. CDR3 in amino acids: CSGRQPGTDTQYF.

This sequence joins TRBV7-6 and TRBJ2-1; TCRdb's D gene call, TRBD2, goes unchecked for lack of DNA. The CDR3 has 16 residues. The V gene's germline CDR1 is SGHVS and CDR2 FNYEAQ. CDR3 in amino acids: CASSPARGTSISEQFF.